This is a list of T cell receptor beta chains from one sample in a study of OX40 agonist ivuxolimab in advanced cancers. Clones were sequenced by immunoSEQ multiplex PCR, and TCRdb holds only the in-frame ones, with some missing. The repertoire consists of tens of thousands of clones, with over 80% occurring once and the leading ten covering approximately 2.5%. The sample was CD4+ or CD8+ T cells sorted from blood, taken in a trial of the OX40 agonist ivuxolimab. The source is an adult with an advanced solid tumor such as melanoma, head and neck, liver or kidney cancer. The CDR3 runs from the conserved cysteine through the conserved F or W. Fields, in order: D gene, J gene, V gene, CDR3 protein. A D gene is named only where the DNA matches it firmly.

TRBD2	TRBJ2-7	TRBV28	CASSQIAGGRHVEQYF
TRBD1	TRBJ1-6	TRBV11-2	CASSLQTGGNTPLHF
TRBD2	TRBJ2-5	TRBV5-1	CASSLGVGLAGGETQYF
-	TRBJ1-3	TRBV19	CASRADSGNTIYF
TRBD1	TRBJ1-6	TRBV7-8	CASSLRDRGNSPLHF
-	TRBJ1-2	TRBV5-1	CASSMEAQEYYGYTF
TRBD1	TRBJ1-2	TRBV30	CAWRGTGADYGYTF
-	TRBJ2-3	TRBV7-6	CASGRGSTDTQYF
TRBD2	TRBJ2-2	TRBV14	CASSQVLLASGNTGELFF
TRBD1	TRBJ2-3	TRBV28	CASTTGTGLRDTQYF
-	TRBJ2-1	TRBV5-1	CASSAENSLNEQFF
-	TRBJ2-2	TRBV5-1	CASRPTNLNTGELFF
TRBD1	TRBJ2-7	TRBV5-1	CASSAGTETYEQYF
TRBD1	TRBJ2-1	TRBV19	CASSDRGLSSYNEQFF
-	TRBJ1-2	TRBV6-6	CASSYRHGGDYGYTF
-	TRBJ2-5	TRBV7-7	CASSLSMLETQYF
TRBD2	TRBJ2-5	TRBV7-2	CASSLGMLAGEETQYF
-	TRBJ1-2	TRBV16	CASSQSNLRNYGYTF
-	TRBJ1-1	TRBV19	CASFTSDNTEAFF